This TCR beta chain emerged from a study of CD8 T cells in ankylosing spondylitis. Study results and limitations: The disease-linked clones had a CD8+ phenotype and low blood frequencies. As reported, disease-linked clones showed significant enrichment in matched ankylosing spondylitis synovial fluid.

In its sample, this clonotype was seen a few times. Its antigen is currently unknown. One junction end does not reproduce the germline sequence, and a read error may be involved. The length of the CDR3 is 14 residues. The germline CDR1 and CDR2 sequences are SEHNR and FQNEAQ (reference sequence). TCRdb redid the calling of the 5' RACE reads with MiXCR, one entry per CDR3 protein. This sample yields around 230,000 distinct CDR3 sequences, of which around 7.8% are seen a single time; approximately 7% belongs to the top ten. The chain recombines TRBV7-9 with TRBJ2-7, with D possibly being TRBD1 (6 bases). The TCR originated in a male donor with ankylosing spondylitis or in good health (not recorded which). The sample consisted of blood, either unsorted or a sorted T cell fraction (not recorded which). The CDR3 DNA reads TGTGCCAGCACCTTAAACAGGGAGAGCTACGAGCAGTACTTC. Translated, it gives CASTLNRESYEQYF.